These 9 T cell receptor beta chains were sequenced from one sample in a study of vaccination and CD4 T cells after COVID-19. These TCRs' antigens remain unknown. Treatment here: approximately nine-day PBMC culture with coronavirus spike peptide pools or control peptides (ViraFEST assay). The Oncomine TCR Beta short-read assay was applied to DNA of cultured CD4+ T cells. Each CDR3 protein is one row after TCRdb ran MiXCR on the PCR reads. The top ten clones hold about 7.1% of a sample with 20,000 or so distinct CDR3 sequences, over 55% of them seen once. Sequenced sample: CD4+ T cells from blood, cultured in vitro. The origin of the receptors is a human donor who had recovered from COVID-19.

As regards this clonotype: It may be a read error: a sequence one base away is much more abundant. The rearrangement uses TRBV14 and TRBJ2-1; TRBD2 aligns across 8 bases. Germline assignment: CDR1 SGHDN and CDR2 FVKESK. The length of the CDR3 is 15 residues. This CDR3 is CASSKAGAGGDERFF. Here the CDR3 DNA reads TGTGCCAGCAGCAAAGCGGGAGCCGGGGGCGATGAGCGGTTCTTC.

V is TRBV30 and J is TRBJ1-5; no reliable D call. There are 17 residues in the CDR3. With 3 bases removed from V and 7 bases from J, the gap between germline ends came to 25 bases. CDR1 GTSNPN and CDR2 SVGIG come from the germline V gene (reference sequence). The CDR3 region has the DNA TGTGCCTGGAGAGGGAAGGACCTCGACGAGAGAAGGCAGCCCCAGCATTTT. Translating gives CAWRGKDLDERRQPQHF.

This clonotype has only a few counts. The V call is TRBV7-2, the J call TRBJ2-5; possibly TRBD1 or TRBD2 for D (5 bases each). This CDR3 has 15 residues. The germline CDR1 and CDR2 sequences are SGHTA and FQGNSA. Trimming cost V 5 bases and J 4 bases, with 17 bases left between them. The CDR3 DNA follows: TGTGCCAGCAGCGATAGATTTATGGGGGTAGAGACCCAGTACTTC. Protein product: CASSDRFMGVETQYF.

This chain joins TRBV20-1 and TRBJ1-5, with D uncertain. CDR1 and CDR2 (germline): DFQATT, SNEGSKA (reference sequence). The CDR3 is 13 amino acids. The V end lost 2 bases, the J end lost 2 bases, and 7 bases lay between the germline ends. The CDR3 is CSARKAGNQPQHF. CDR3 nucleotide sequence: TGCAGTGCTAGAAAGGCAGGCAATCAGCCCCAGCATTTT.

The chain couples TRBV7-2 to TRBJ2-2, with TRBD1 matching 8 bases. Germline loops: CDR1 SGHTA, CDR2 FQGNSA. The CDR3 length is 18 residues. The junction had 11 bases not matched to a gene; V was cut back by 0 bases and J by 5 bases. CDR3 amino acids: CASSLAPYPQGATGELFF. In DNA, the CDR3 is TGTGCCAGCAGCTTAGCCCCATACCCCCAGGGGGCGACCGGGGAGCTGTTTTTT.

CDR3 in amino acids: CASSYFQGWGGELFF. For the CDR3, the DNA is TGTGCCAGCAGTTACTTCCAGGGTTGGGGCGGGGAGCTGTTTTTT. The chain uses TRBV6-5 and TRBJ2-2; tentative D call: TRBD1 (5 bases). The CDR3 contains 15 residues. Germline CDR1 reads MNHEY; CDR2 reads SVGAGI. V was clipped by 1 base and J by 7 bases, with 13 bases between them.

The CDR3 is CASSSTDTKYEQYF. In DNA form, the CDR3 reads TGTGCCAGTAGTTCCACTGACACAAAATACGAGCAGTACTTC. The chain is built from TRBV19 and TRBJ2-7; D gene uncertain. CDR1 and CDR2 from the germline V gene are LNHDA and SQIVND (reference sequence). V lost 5 bases, J lost 4 bases, and 15 bases lay in between. The CDR3 extends over 14 amino acids.

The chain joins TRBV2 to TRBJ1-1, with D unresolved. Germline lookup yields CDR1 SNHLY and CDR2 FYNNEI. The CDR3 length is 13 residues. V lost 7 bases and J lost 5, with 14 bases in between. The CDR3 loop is CASKGQVGTEAFF. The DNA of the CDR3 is TGTGCCAGCAAGGGCCAGGTGGGAACTGAAGCTTTCTTT.

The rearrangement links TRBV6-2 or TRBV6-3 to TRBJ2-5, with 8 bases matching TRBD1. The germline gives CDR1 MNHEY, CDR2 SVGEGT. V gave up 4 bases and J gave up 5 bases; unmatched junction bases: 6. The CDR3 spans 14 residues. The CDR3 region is CASSLTGVGETQYF. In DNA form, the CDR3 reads TGTGCCAGCAGTTTGACAGGGGTGGGGGAGACCCAGTACTTC.